This T cell receptor beta chain came from a study of blood T cell repertoires in COVID-19. Study overall: The study drew acute and convalescent COVID-19 samples from the United States, Italy and Spain. Sources were T cells, B-cell-depleted T cells, or PBMCs; the material itself was cDNA or gDNA.

In the authors' methods: Reference gene primer amplification gave estimated nucleated cell counts. Here immunoSEQ multiplex PCR was the method, and the copy in TCRdb shows in-frame clones only, minus some. The DNA was the basis for D and trimming; V, J and clone size are from that table. Of tens of thousands of clones listed, around 83% are singletons. This clone was picked up a small number of times. CDR1 and CDR2 from the germline V gene are SGHRS and YFSETQ. The CDR3 has 15 amino acids. V was pared by 0 bases and J by 3 bases, with 9 bases between. The sequence was obtained from a man of 80 years or more with acute or convalescent COVID-19. The chain recombines TRBV5-1 with TRBJ2-2; no firm D call. Sequencing input: peripheral blood. CDR3 bases: TGCGCCAGCAGCTTGGTGGGCCACGACACCGGGGAGCTGTTTTTT. Translating gives CASSLVGHDTGELFF. Using reference TRBV5-1 and TRBJ2-2 for the parts outside the CDR3, the full variable domain is KAGVTQTPRYLIKTRGQQVTLSCSPISGHRSVSWYQQTPGQGLQFLFEYFSETQRNKGNFPGRFSGRQFSNSRSEMNVSTLELGDSALYLCASSLVGHDTGELFFGEGSRLTVL.